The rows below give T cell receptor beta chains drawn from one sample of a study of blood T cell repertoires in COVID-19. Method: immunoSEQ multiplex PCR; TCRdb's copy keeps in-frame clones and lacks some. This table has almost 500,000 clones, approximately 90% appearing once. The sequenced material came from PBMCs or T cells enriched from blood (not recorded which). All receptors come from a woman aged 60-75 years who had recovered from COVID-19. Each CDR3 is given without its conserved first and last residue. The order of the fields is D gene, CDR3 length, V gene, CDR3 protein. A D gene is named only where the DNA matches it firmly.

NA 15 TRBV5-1 ASSVIPGAQSYNEQF
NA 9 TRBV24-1 ATSRTGELF
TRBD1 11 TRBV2 ASRPRTGGGYT
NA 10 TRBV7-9 ASSLATGEAF
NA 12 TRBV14 ASSPTYSGNTIY
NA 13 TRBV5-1 ASSAPGTNTGELF
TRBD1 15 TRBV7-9 ASSLGLMRGLNTEAF
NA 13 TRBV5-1 ASSRGRDSNEKLF
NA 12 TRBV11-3 ASSLSIYNSPLH
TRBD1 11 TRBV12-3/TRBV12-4 ASSPGTVYEQY
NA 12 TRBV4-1 ASSHSATNEKLF
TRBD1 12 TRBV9 ASSVDRGDYGYT
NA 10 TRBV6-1 ASSEAREKLF
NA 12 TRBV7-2 ASSLAGRSTGYT
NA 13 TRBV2 ASSLDSYSNQPQH
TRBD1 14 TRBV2 ASSKGWGQIQETQY
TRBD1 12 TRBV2 ASRGTGLYNEQF
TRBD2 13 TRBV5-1 ASSFSGGRNNEQF
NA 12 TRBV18 ASSPIASGDTQY
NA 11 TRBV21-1 ASSKEGGDTIY
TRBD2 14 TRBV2 ASSEAGGGAYNEQF
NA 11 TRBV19 ASSIDAGDEQY
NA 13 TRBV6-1 ASSEGSSYNSPLH
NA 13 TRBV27 ASSLSQGLNTEAF
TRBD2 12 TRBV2 ASSRTSPTDTQY
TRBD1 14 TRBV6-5 ASSYGQGLFNYGYT
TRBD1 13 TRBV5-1 ASSLDRGRGYGYT